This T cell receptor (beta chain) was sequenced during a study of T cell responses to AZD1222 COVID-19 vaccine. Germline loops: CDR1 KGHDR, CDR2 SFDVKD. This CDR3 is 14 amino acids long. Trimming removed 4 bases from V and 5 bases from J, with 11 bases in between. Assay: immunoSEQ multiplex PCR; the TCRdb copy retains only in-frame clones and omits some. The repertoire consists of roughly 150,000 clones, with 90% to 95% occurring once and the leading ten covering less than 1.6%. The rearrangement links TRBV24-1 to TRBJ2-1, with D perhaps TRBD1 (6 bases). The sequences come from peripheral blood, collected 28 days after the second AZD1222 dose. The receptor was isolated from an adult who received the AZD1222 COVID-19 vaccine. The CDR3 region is CATSDIQGNNEQFF. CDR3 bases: TGTGCCACCAGTGACATACAGGGTAACAATGAGCAGTTCTTC.